The 30 T cell receptor beta chains reported below all come from one sample, sequenced in a study of T cell clones after liver transplantation (dated by TCRdb to the late 2010s). Receptor libraries were prepared by the immunoSEQ multiplex PCR assay. TCRdb carries this immuneACCESS record with in-frame sequences only. Its versions omit some clonotypes, under half of them owing to an unresolved V gene in the studies checked, with the rest unexplained. The sample records some 120,000 clones, just over 90% of which are singletons. Jointly, the top ten make up approximately 0.78% of the sample. Sequencing used CD4+ T cells from blood, obtained 12 months after liver transplant. These receptors originate from a human patient who received a liver transplant. After a transplant, the graft donor may have provided part of the T cells.

This clone was observed once. This rearrangement joins TRBV10-2 to TRBJ2-5; D is possibly TRBD1 (5 bases). CDR3 length: 15 amino acids. Per the germline V gene, CDR1 is WSHSY and CDR2 is SAAADI. The germline V and J ends were trimmed by 2 bases and 5 bases, with 15 bases remaining between them. CDR3 sequence: CASSEVAAQAETQYF. In DNA form, the CDR3 reads TGCGCCAGCAGTGAGGTGGCAGCACAGGCGGAGACCCAGTACTTC.

The CDR3 reads CASGFRSSNQPQHF. DNA for the CDR3: TGTGCTAGTGGTTTTCGAAGTAGCAATCAGCCCCAGCATTTT. This chain uses TRBV12-5 with TRBJ1-5; the D is unclear. V was pared by 3 bases and J by 0 bases, with 6 bases between. CDR3 length equals 14 residues. CDR1 is LGHNT, CDR2 FRNRAP, per germline.

The genes are TRBV4-3 and TRBJ2-1; D possibly corresponds to TRBD2 (6 bases). Trimming pared 1 base from V and 5 bases from J, leaving 12 bases between. CDR3 length: 15 amino acids. CDR1 LGHNA and CDR2 YSLEER come from the germline V gene. CDR3 region: CASSQVLAENNEQFF. In DNA, the CDR3 is TGCGCCAGCAGCCAAGTACTAGCAGAAAACAATGAGCAGTTCTTC.

The rearrangement uses TRBV7-2 and TRBJ2-5; D unclear. The germline V gene has CDR1 SGHTA and CDR2 FQGNSA. This CDR3 spans 15 amino acids. The ends were cut back, 5 bases at V and 5 bases at J, with 18 bases in the middle. The CDR3 region has the DNA TGTGCCAGCAGCGTTGATCATGGGGTCAAGGAGACCCAGTACTTC. Its protein product is CASSVDHGVKETQYF.

The chain recombines TRBV5-1 with TRBJ2-4; no definite D call. CDR1 and CDR2 from the germline V gene are SGHRS and YFSETQ. CDR3 length: 18 residues. The V end lost 1 base, the J end lost 1 base, and 18 bases lay between the germline ends. The CDR3 protein is CASSLTPGGLGAKNIQYF. CDR3 bases: TGCGCCAGCAGCTTGACCCCGGGTGGGTTGGGGGCCAAAAACATTCAGTACTTC.

The chain has TRBV5-1 and TRBJ2-5, with 8 bases matching TRBD1. V was clipped by 5 bases and J by 5 bases; unmatched bases: 14. The CDR3 has 16 amino acids. In germline, CDR1 is SGHRS, CDR2 YFSETQ. This CDR3 reads CASSQTPRGPGETQYF. In DNA form, the CDR3 reads TGCGCCAGCAGTCAAACACCCAGGGGGCCGGGGGAGACCCAGTACTTC.

The J gene is TRBJ1-1, the V gene TRBV7-9, with D uncertain. Germline V lookup: CDR1 SEHNR, CDR2 FQNEAQ (reference sequence). The V end was cut by 1 base, the J end by 3 bases, with 9 bases between. The CDR3 loop spans 14 amino acids. CDR3 protein: CASSLGLGYTEAFF. For the CDR3, the DNA is TGTGCCAGCAGCTTAGGTCTCGGGTACACTGAAGCTTTCTTT.

The chain has TRBV29-1 and TRBJ1-1; D is uncertain. V gave up 7 bases and J gave up 8 bases, with 17 bases separating them. The CDR3 sequence is 12 residues long. Germline V gene sequence: CDR1 SQVTM, CDR2 ANQGSEA. This CDR3 is CSARIEILEAFF. The DNA for the CDR3 is TGCAGCGCCCGGATCGAGATTTTGGAAGCTTTCTTT.

The chain employs TRBV19 and TRBJ1-2; D uncertain. CDR1 LNHDA and CDR2 SQIVND come from the germline V gene (reference sequence). The length of the CDR3 is 13 residues. V dropped 2 bases and J dropped 4 bases, with 8 bases sitting between them. The CDR3 region has the DNA TGTGCCAGTAGTATAAGTCCGCCCTATGGCTACACCTTC. Protein sequence: CASSISPPYGYTF.

This clone was counted a single time. CDR3 sequence reads: CASSLSDRGYEQYF. CDR3 coding DNA: TGTGCCAGCAGCTTATCTGACAGGGGCTACGAGCAGTACTTC. The V call is TRBV11-2, the J call TRBJ2-7; TRBD1 aligns across 8 bases. CDR1 is SGHAT, CDR2 FQNNGV, per germline. The V and J ends lost 2 bases and 3 bases, in that order; junction bases with no gene match: 3. This CDR3 has 14 residues.

V usage is TRBV6-5 and J usage is TRBJ2-1; tentatively, D is TRBD1 (6 bases). The CDR3 is 16 amino acids. Deletions cut 4 bases from V and 5 bases from J, with 18 bases between. Per the germline V gene, CDR1 is MNHEY and CDR2 is SVGAGI. CDR3 in DNA: TGTGCCAGCAGTTCTGACCGGGACAAGAAGGACAATGAGCAGTTCTTC. This gives the protein CASSSDRDKKDNEQFF.

This sequence joins TRBV19 and TRBJ2-1; D not resolved. Per germline, CDR1 LNHDA and CDR2 SQIVND (reference sequence). The CDR3 consists of 15 residues. V dropped 3 bases and J dropped 5 bases, with 14 bases sitting between them. The CDR3 DNA reads as TGTGCCAGTAGTATTAGGCCGGTCCTGAACAATGAGCAGTTCTTC. The encoded protein is CASSIRPVLNNEQFF. Combining the CDR3 with reference TRBV19 and TRBJ2-1 gives the whole variable domain DGGITQSPKYLFRKEGQNVTLSCEQNLNHDAMYWYRQDPGQGLRLIYYSQIVNDFQKGDIAEGYSVSREKKESFPLTVTSAQKNPTAFYLCASSIRPVLNNEQFFGPGTRLTVL.

The rearrangement uses TRBV13 and TRBJ2-6; no clear D gene. The germline V gene encodes CDR1 PRHDT and CDR2 FYEKMQ (reference sequence). V shed 1 base and J shed 0 bases, with 7 bases lying between them. The CDR3 is 16 amino acids. The CDR3 DNA follows: TGTGCCAGCAGCTTAGAGCGAGGCTCTGGGGCCAACGTCCTGACTTTC. Translating it yields CASSLERGSGANVLTF.

This chain links TRBV12-5 with TRBJ2-5; 10 bases map to TRBD2. V lost 3 bases to trimming and J lost 4 bases; unmatched junction nucleotides: 2. The CDR3 spans 14 residues. CDR1 and CDR2 from the germline V gene are LGHNT and FRNRAP. The CDR3 nucleotides read TGTGCTAGTGGTTTCCGACTAGCGGGAGAGACCCAGTACTTC. Protein sequence: CASGFRLAGETQYF.

V usage is TRBV12-2 and J usage is TRBJ2-3; the D call of TRBD2 is as the table states it, not checked on the DNA. TRBV12-2 is flagged as a pseudogene. The CDR3 is 15 residues long. The DNA of the CDR3 is TGTGCAAGTCGCTTCCCCGGGAAGATAACAGATACGCAGTATTTT. Its protein is CASRFPGKITDTQYF.

The chain recombines TRBV6-1 with TRBJ1-4; D unresolved. Germline CDR1 is MNHNS and CDR2 is SASEGT. Deletions cut 8 bases from V and 0 bases from J, with 13 bases between. The CDR3 is 15 amino acids. The CDR3 bases are TGTGCCAGCTCCGGAGACACCGCAACTAATGAAAAACTGTTTTTT. This encodes CASSGDTATNEKLFF.

The genes are TRBV5-1 and TRBJ2-5; TRBD1 aligns across 7 bases. J gave up 6 bases and V 5 bases, and 13 bases lay outside the gene matches. The CDR3 extends over 15 amino acids. Germline lookup yields CDR1 SGHRS and CDR2 YFSETQ. CDR3: CASRTEPTGTKTQYF. Here the CDR3 DNA reads TGCGCCAGCAGGACGGAGCCGACAGGGACAAAGACCCAGTACTTC.

The V gene is TRBV2, the J gene TRBJ1-5, with D unclear. The germline V gene encodes CDR1 SNHLY and CDR2 FYNNEI. Trimming shortened V by 6 bases and J by 2 bases, and 11 bases separated the two germline ends. The CDR3 has 14 residues. The chain's CDR3 is CASRESDGNQPQHF. As DNA, the CDR3 is TGTGCCAGCAGAGAAAGTGACGGCAATCAGCCCCAGCATTTT.

The chain is built from TRBV2 and TRBJ2-6, with 10 bases fitting TRBD1. The germline gives CDR1 SNHLY, CDR2 FYNNEI. J was trimmed by 2 bases and V by 5 bases; bases with no gene match: 12. The CDR3 is 19 residues long. The CDR3: CASSTQPGQGTPGANVLTF. In DNA, the CDR3 is TGTGCCAGCAGTACCCAGCCGGGACAGGGGACACCTGGGGCCAACGTCCTGACTTTC.

V and J are TRBV27 and TRBJ1-6; no clear D. Germline CDR1 MNHEY, CDR2 SMNVEV (reference sequence). V was shortened by 6 bases and J by 7 bases, with 13 bases between the two germline ends. The CDR3 totals 14 residues. CDR3 coding DNA: TGTGCCAGCAGCATGGGAGCGAAGAATTCACCCCTCCACTTT. Protein product: CASSMGAKNSPLHF.

The chain recombines TRBV7-2 with TRBJ1-2; 7 nucleotides align to TRBD1. This CDR3 spans 15 amino acids. Losses at the gene ends were 5 bases for V and 4 bases for J; bases not matched to a gene: 10. Germline CDR1 and CDR2: SGHTA and FQGNSA. DNA of the CDR3: TGTGCCAGCAGCCCCGCGGGACAGATAGTCTATGGCTACACCTTC. This gives the protein CASSPAGQIVYGYTF.

The V gene is TRBV28, the J gene TRBJ2-5; 10 nucleotides line up with TRBD2. CDR1 and CDR2 (germline): MDHEN, SYDVKM. The CDR3 length is 17 residues. V shed 6 bases and J 7 bases; nucleotides not matched to a gene: 17. The CDR3 DNA is TGTGCCAGCAGCCCGCGAGGCAGCGGGAGGGCCGGCGGGACCCAGTACTTC. Protein: CASSPRGSGRAGGTQYF.

The J gene is TRBJ1-1, the V gene TRBV28, with D maybe TRBD1 (6 bases). The CDR3 is made up of 17 amino acids. Germline assignment: CDR1 MDHEN and CDR2 SYDVKM. Trimming left V 5 bases short and J 0 bases short, with 19 bases between. The DNA for the CDR3 is TGTGCCAGCAGTGGGGTTAGGGGGGGTACGATGAACACTGAAGCTTTCTTT. It encodes CASSGVRGGTMNTEAFF.

The chain joins TRBV9 to TRBJ2-2; 12 bases line up with TRBD2. Germline-derived CDR1 and CDR2 are SGDLS and YYNGEE. This CDR3 comprises 17 residues. With V trimmed by 1 base and J by 4 bases, 5 bases remained unmatched. CDR3: CASSVWLAGGATGELFF. Here the CDR3 DNA reads TGTGCCAGCAGCGTATGGCTAGCGGGAGGGGCCACCGGGGAGCTGTTTTTT.

The chain recombines TRBV7-2 with TRBJ2-1, with D possibly TRBD2 on 5 matching bases. CDR1 and CDR2 from the germline V gene are SGHTA and FQGNSA. The germline V and J ends were trimmed by 3 bases and 10 bases, with 13 bases remaining between them. The CDR3 contains 13 residues. CDR3 bases: TGTGCCAGCAGCTTCTCCACCGGGGTGGAGCAGTTCTTC. Encoded protein: CASSFSTGVEQFF.

V usage is TRBV11-3 and J usage is TRBJ2-1; 10 bases are a match to TRBD2. The V and J ends lost 0 bases and 10 bases, in that order; junction bases with no gene match: 18. Germline CDR1 reads SGHNT; CDR2 reads YENEEA. CDR3 length: 19 residues. CDR3 sequence (DNA): TGTGCCAGCAGCTTAGATTCCCATACTACTAGCGGGATCTTTTGGGAGCAGTTCTTC. Translation gives CASSLDSHTTSGIFWEQFF.

CDR3 sequence (DNA): TGTGCCAGCAGCCCTCCGGGGACTCTCTACGAGCAGTACTTC. Protein: CASSPPGTLYEQYF. This chain links TRBV25-1 with TRBJ2-7; possible D gene TRBD2, 6 bases. Germline assignment: CDR1 MGHDK and CDR2 SYGVNS. This CDR3 comprises 14 residues. Between the trimmed V and J ends, which lost 6 bases and 3 bases, there was a span of 15 bases.

V usage is TRBV6-5 and J usage is TRBJ1-2, with D possibly TRBD1 on 6 matching bases. The CDR3 contains 14 residues. CDR1 is MNHEY, CDR2 SVGAGI, per germline. The V gene lost 5 bases and the J gene lost 2 bases, with 12 bases spanning the gap. The CDR3 DNA is TGTGCCAGCAGTAGGGGACATCGGAACTATGGCTACACCTTC. It translates to CASSRGHRNYGYTF.

The CDR3 bases are TGTGCCAGCTCACCACGGGGCAGGGCCTACGAGCAGTACTTC. Translation: CASSPRGRAYEQYF. The chain couples TRBV18 to TRBJ2-7; maybe TRBD1 (5 bases). Trimming took 1 base from V and 2 from J, leaving 9 bases between them. This CDR3 region has 14 residues. The germline CDR1 and CDR2 sequences are KGHSH and LQKENI.

The CDR3, as DNA: TGTGCCAGCAGCGGACCCGGGGGTGAGCAGTTCTTC. It codes for CASSGPGGEQFF. This chain links TRBV7-3 with TRBJ2-1, with D perhaps matching TRBD2 (6 bases). Trimming removed 5 bases at V and 9 bases at J, with 11 bases between. This CDR3 contains 12 residues. The germline V gene has CDR1 SGHTA and CDR2 FQGTGA.